One T cell receptor beta chain is described in this entry. Its target is unknown. Trimming removed 4 bases from V and 2 bases from J; junction bases left unmatched: 4. The CDR3 totals 15 residues. Germline V gene data show CDR1 as ENHRY and CDR2 as SYGVKD. These data are taken from a study of T-cell memory formation after mild COVID-19. About the study: For the most part, TCR clusters were specific to one donor.

UMIs and sample barcodes were carried by the TCR alpha and TCR beta cDNA libraries that 5'RACE produced using constant-segment primers. Each CDR3 protein gets one entry after TCRdb re-called the 5' RACE reads with MiXCR. The sample carries 400,000 to 500,000 distinct CDR3 sequences, about a sixth recorded once. Findings of the study overall: Among clones contracting day 15 to 85, CD4/CD8 was balanced, whereas later expanders leaned CD4+. For second-wave clones that peaked at day 37, SARS-CoV-2 specificity went unverified.

V usage is TRBV10-3 and J usage is TRBJ1-4; 7 nucleotides line up with TRBD1. What was sequenced was PBMCs or a T cell subset sorted from them (not recorded which). The clonotype originates from a man between 18 and 29 years old who had mild COVID-19 (a few samples of this study predate the infection). Cell type and time point are not known. The CDR3 protein is CAISGGQSTNEKLFF. CDR3 in DNA: TGTGCCATCAGTGGGGGACAGAGTACTAATGAAAAACTGTTTTTT.